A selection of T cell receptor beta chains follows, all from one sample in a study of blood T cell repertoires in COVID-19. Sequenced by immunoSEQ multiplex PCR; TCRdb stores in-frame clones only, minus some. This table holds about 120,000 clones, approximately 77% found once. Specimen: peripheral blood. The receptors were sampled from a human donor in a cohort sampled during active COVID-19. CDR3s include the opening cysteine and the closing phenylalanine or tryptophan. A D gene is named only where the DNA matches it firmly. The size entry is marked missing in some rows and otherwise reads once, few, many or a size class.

TGTGCCAGCAGTTATGGCAGTCAGCCCCAGCATTTT,CASSYGSQPQHF,-,-,TRBJ1-5,TRBV6-2/TRBV6-3
TGTGCCAGCAGCTTGTCGGGAGGTGAGGGTGAGCAGTTCTTC,CASSLSGGEGEQFF,-,TRBD2,TRBJ2-1,TRBV5-4
TGCAGTGGGATGACAGGCTACGAGCAGTACTTC,CSGMTGYEQYF,once,-,TRBJ2-7,TRBV20-1
TGTGCCAGCAGCTACAGGACAGGAAACACTGAAGCTTTCTTT,CASSYRTGNTEAFF,-,TRBD1,TRBJ1-1,TRBV6-5
TGCGCCAGCAGCCAAGATCAGGGGATAGAGACCCAGTACTTC,CASSQDQGIETQYF,-,-,TRBJ2-5,TRBV4-1
TGTGCCAGCAGCCCCCCCACGGGACTAGCGGCCTCCGAGCAGTACTTC,CASSPPTGLAASEQYF,-,TRBD2,TRBJ2-7,TRBV11-3
TGTGCCAGCAGTTTTTGGGAGGGACGAAAAAATAGCAATCAGCCCCAGCATTTT,CASSFWEGRKNSNQPQHF,-,-,TRBJ1-5,TRBV28
TGTGCCAGCTCAACCACTGATTGGGAGGGCTCCTACGAGCAGTACTTC,CASSTTDWEGSYEQYF,-,TRBD2,TRBJ2-7,TRBV9
TGTGCCAGCACTTACGGACGGACTAACACCGGGGAGCTGTTTTTT,CASTYGRTNTGELFF,-,-,TRBJ2-2,TRBV6-5
TGTGCCAGCAGCGTAGGAGCAGGGGGCCCTAGCTCCTACGAGCAGTACTTC,CASSVGAGGPSSYEQYF,-,TRBD1,TRBJ2-7,TRBV9
TGCGCCAGCAGTCAATCAAGGGGACATTCTTCAAATAAAGGAACTAATGAAAAACTGTTTTTT,CASSQSRGHSSNKGTNEKLFF,-,-,TRBJ1-4,TRBV23-1
TGTGCCAGCAGTTTGATAGCGGGAGGTTACGAGCAGTACTTC,CASSLIAGGYEQYF,once,TRBD2,TRBJ2-7,TRBV28
TGTGCCAGCAGCGTCGAGGTAGCGGGGTGGGAGCAGTACTTC,CASSVEVAGWEQYF,few,TRBD2,TRBJ2-7,TRBV2
TGTGCCAGCACCGGGAGCGGGAGACGAGAGACCCAGTACTTC,CASTGSGRRETQYF,-,TRBD2,TRBJ2-5,TRBV7-9
TGTGCCAGCAGCTTCCTCGCCGGGGAGCAGTACTTC,CASSFLAGEQYF,-,-,TRBJ2-7,TRBV7-9
TGTGCCAGCAGCTTGAGGCGGACCTATAATTCACCCCTCCACTTT,CASSLRRTYNSPLHF,-,-,TRBJ1-6,TRBV5-6
TGTGCCAGCAGTAAAGAAAGGGGCCCGAATCAGCCCCAGCATTTT,CASSKERGPNQPQHF,-,-,TRBJ1-5,TRBV2
TGTGCCAGCAGCCCACCGTGGGGGGAAGAGTATGGCTACACCTTC,CASSPPWGEEYGYTF,-,-,TRBJ1-2,TRBV7-8
TGTGCCAGAAGCTGCCTCGGGGGGGCAATCTCCGGAAACACCATATATTTT,CARSCLGGAISGNTIYF,-,-,TRBJ1-3,TRBV5-3
TGTGCCAGCAGGATCGACAGTTTTTGGAACACCATATATTTT,CASRIDSFWNTIYF,-,-,TRBJ1-3,TRBV28
TGTGCCAGCAAAGCGGGAGGCTACAATGAGCAGTTCTTC,CASKAGGYNEQFF,few,TRBD2,TRBJ2-1,TRBV2
TGTGCCACCAGTGAAGCGGGAGGCCTAGTGGAGCAGTACTTC,CATSEAGGLVEQYF,-,TRBD2,TRBJ2-7,TRBV24-1
TGTGCCAGCAGCGTAGAGGGCGGGCTTCCAGGAGAGACCCAGTACTTC,CASSVEGGLPGETQYF,-,-,TRBJ2-5,TRBV7-9
TGTGCCAGAAGCCAAAGCCGGGGGAATTTGGGCAATCAGCCCCAGCATTTT,CARSQSRGNLGNQPQHF,-,-,TRBJ1-5,TRBV5-3
TGTGCCAGCAGCCTCGGACAGGGTACCTACGAGCAGTACTTC,CASSLGQGTYEQYF,large,TRBD1,TRBJ2-7,TRBV6-5
TGTGCCAGCAGCTCCACCGATGCGCGTGAGACCCAGTACTTC,CASSSTDARETQYF,-,-,TRBJ2-5,TRBV7-6
TGTGCCAGCAGTTTGTCAGGTTATAATTCACCCCTCCACTTT,CASSLSGYNSPLHF,-,-,TRBJ1-6,TRBV6-5
TGCGCCAGCAGCCAAGCAGTACGACAGCACACTGAAGCTTTCTTT,CASSQAVRQHTEAFF,-,-,TRBJ1-1,TRBV4-1
TGCACCAGCAGCCAAGTAACTAGCGGGAGGGGGTACGAGCAGTACTTC,CTSSQVTSGRGYEQYF,-,-,TRBJ2-7,TRBV1
TGTGCCAGCAGTCCCGGACAGGGTTACGAGCAGTACTTC,CASSPGQGYEQYF,-,TRBD1,TRBJ2-7,TRBV28
TGCGCCAGCAGCCTCACCACCGGGACAGGGATACCCTACGAGCAGTACTTC,CASSLTTGTGIPYEQYF,few,TRBD1,TRBJ2-7,TRBV5-1
TGTGCCAGCAGCTTGGGACAGGGGGGACAGCCCCAGCATTTT,CASSLGQGGQPQHF,-,TRBD1,TRBJ1-5,TRBV5-8
TGTGCCAGCAGCTTAGGGATGGGGGGGGCTCCCCTCTCTGGAAACACCATATATTTT,CASSLGMGGAPLSGNTIYF,-,-,TRBJ1-3,TRBV11-2
TGTGCCAGCAGTGAATCTCCTGGGGGGAGCTATGGCTACACCTTC,CASSESPGGSYGYTF,few,-,TRBJ1-2,TRBV25-1
TGTGCCAGTACCGACCCCCAGGGAGGCTATGGCTACACCTTC,CASTDPQGGYGYTF,-,-,TRBJ1-2,TRBV19
TGTGCCAGCTCACCACCCGGGGGGCTGTCTGGAAACACCATATATTTT,CASSPPGGLSGNTIYF,-,-,TRBJ1-3,TRBV18
TGTGCCAGCAGCACAGCAGGGGAGAATGGCTACACCTTC,CASSTAGENGYTF,few,-,TRBJ1-2,TRBV7-9
TGTGCCAGCAGTTTGGCACCCTCAGGACCCCAGCATTTT,CASSLAPSGPQHF,-,-,TRBJ1-5,TRBV27
TGTGCCAGCAGTTACCGCCGACAGGGCCCCTACGAGCAGTACTTC,CASSYRRQGPYEQYF,once,TRBD1,TRBJ2-7,TRBV6-6
TGTGCCAGCAGCGGAGGGGGGGGGACTGAAGCTTTCTTT,CASSGGGGTEAFF,-,-,TRBJ1-1,TRBV25-1
TGCAGCGACCAGCGGGAATGGCACAATGAGCAGTTCTTC,CSDQREWHNEQFF,-,TRBD2,TRBJ2-1,TRBV29-1
TGTGCCAGCAGCTTAGAATTGGACGGACGGGATCTCTATGGCTACACCTTC,CASSLELDGRDLYGYTF,-,-,TRBJ1-2,TRBV7-6
TGTGCCAGCACCTCACCAGGGCCCGGGGAGCTGTTTTTT,CASTSPGPGELFF,-,-,TRBJ2-2,TRBV6-5
TGTGCCAGCAGCCTTCGACAGGAAAATTCACCCCTCCACTTT,CASSLRQENSPLHF,-,-,TRBJ1-6,TRBV3-1/TRBV3-2
TGCGCCAGCTCGAGGGCTAGTGACACCGGGGAGCTGTTTTTT,CASSRASDTGELFF,-,-,TRBJ2-2,TRBV5-1
TGTGCCAGCAGCTATCGGGGGGCCGGGTACGAGCAGTACTTC,CASSYRGAGYEQYF,-,-,TRBJ2-7,TRBV3-1/TRBV3-2
TGTGCCAGCAGCCAAGGGAGAACCGGGGAGCTGTTTTTT,CASSQGRTGELFF,few,-,TRBJ2-2,TRBV3-1/TRBV3-2
TGTGCCAGCAGCTTATCGCAGGGCTACAATGAGCAGTTCTTC,CASSLSQGYNEQFF,-,-,TRBJ2-1,TRBV7-6
TGTGCCAGTAGTATCGGGACAGGGCCTGCTTCTGGAAACACCATATATTTT,CASSIGTGPASGNTIYF,once,TRBD1,TRBJ1-3,TRBV19
TGCAGCGTTGAGTTGGCAGGGGGTAGGGCCCTCCACTTT,CSVELAGGRALHF,once,TRBD1,TRBJ1-6,TRBV29-1
TGCGCCAGCAGCAAAATCCTAGCGGGAGGGGGGGAGACCCAGTACTTC,CASSKILAGGGETQYF,-,TRBD2,TRBJ2-5,TRBV5-1
TGTGCCAGCAGCTTAGGGGGTCAGGGGGCCTACGAGCAGTACTTC,CASSLGGQGAYEQYF,-,TRBD1,TRBJ2-7,TRBV7-2
TGTGTCAGAAGCCCTAACAGGGCGGACCGCTACGAGCAGTACTTC,CVRSPNRADRYEQYF,-,-,TRBJ2-7,TRBV7-5
TGTGCCAGCAGCTTATACGGCTCCTACGAGCAGTACTTC,CASSLYGSYEQYF,once,-,TRBJ2-7,TRBV11-2
TGTGCCAGCAGCTGGGCGACTAGCGGGAGCTTATACGAGCAGTACTTC,CASSWATSGSLYEQYF,-,TRBD2,TRBJ2-7,TRBV5-6
TGTGCCAGCAGCCCCGGGACTGGAACCTACGAGCAGTACTTC,CASSPGTGTYEQYF,-,-,TRBJ2-7,TRBV5-4
TGTGCCAGCAGCCAAGACAGGGGAGCCTACGAGCAGTACTTC,CASSQDRGAYEQYF,-,-,TRBJ2-7,TRBV3-1/TRBV3-2
TGTGCCAGCAGCTTAGATATGAGATACGAGCAGTACTTC,CASSLDMRYEQYF,few,-,TRBJ2-7,TRBV11-2
TGTGCCAGCAGCCACGGGACTAGGAGCTCCTACGAGCAGTACTTC,CASSHGTRSSYEQYF,once,TRBD2,TRBJ2-7,TRBV28
TGCAGCGTTGATCGGGGGGCCGGGGAGCTGTTTTTT,CSVDRGAGELFF,-,TRBD2,TRBJ2-2,TRBV29-1